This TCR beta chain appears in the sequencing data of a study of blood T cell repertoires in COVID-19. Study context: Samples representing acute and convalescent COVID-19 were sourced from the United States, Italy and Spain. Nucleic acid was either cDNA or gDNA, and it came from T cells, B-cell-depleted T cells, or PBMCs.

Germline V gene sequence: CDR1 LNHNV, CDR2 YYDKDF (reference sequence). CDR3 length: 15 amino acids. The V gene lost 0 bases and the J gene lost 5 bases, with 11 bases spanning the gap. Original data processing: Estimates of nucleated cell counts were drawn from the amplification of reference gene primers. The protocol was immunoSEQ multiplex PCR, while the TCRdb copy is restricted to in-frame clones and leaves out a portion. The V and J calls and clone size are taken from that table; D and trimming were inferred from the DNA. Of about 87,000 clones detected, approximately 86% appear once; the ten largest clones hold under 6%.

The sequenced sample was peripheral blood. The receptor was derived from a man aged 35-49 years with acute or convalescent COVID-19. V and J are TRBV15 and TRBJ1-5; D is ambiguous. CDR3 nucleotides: TGTGCCACCAGCAGAGATGGCGGAGAAGATCAGCCCCAGCATTTT. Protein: CATSRDGGEDQPQHF.